The clone carrying this TCR beta chain was observed at least ten times. The target antigen is unknown. The cohort's ophthalmopathy patients, a group with duration under 3 months, had a Clinical Activity Score of at least 3 and a NOSPECS grade of at least 4. Diagnosis rested on symptoms, serum thyroxine and TRAb, thyroid ultrasound, and orbital computed tomography. Researchers amplified the TCR beta CDR3 regions from RNA transcripts. RT-PCR in the first round (using the HTBI primer set) targeted the TCR CDR3. TCRdb reprocessed the multiplex PCR reads via MiXCR and lists one record per CDR3 protein. The sample consists of a few hundred thousand distinct CDR3 sequences, less than 20% of them appearing once. These data originate in a study of T cells in Graves' hyperthyroidism and ophthalmopathy. The study's findings and limits: In blood, most of the thyroid clonotypes expanded above 0.001 were also present.

Sequencing input: blood. The TCR sequence derives from a man aged 50 or older with Graves' ophthalmopathy.

The CDR3 spells CASSAPETGSKAFF. The CDR3 DNA follows: TGTGCCAGCAGTGCCCCTGAGACAGGGTCGAAAGCTTTCTTT. The chain is built from TRBV6-1 and TRBJ1-1, with 7 bases identical to TRBD1. V shed 4 bases and J 9 bases; nucleotides not matched to a gene: 11. Germline-derived CDR1 and CDR2 are MNHNS and SASEGT. The CDR3 is made up of 14 amino acids.